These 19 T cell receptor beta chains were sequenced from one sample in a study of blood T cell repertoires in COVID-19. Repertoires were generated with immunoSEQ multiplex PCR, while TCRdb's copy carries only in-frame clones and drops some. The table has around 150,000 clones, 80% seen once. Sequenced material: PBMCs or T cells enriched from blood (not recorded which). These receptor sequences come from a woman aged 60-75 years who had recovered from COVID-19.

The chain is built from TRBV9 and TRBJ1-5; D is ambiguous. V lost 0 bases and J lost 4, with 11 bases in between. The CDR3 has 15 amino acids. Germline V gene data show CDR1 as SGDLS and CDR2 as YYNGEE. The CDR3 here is CASSVDLQPNQPQHF. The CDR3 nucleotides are TGTGCCAGCAGCGTAGATTTACAGCCAAATCAGCCCCAGCATTTT.

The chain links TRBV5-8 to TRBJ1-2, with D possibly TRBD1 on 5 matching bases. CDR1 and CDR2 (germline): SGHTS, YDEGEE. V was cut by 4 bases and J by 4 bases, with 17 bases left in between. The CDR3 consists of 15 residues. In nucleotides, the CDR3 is TGTGCCAGCAGCCAAGACCCCGGGACTATCTATGGCTACACCTTC. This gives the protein CASSQDPGTIYGYTF.

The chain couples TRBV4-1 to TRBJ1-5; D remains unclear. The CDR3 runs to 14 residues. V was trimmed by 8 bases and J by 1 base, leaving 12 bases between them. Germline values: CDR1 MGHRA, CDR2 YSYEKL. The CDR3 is CASRNSLSNQPQHF. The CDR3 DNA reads TGCGCCAGCCGCAATTCCCTAAGCAATCAGCCCCAGCATTTT.

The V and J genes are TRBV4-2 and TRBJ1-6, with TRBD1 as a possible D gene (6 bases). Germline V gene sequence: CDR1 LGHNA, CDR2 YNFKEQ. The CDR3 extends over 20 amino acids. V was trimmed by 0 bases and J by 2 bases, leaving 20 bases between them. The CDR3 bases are TGTGCCAGCAGCCAAGAGTTTCTGCGGACAGAATCCCCCTATAATTCACCCCTCCACTTT. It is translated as CASSQEFLRTESPYNSPLHF.

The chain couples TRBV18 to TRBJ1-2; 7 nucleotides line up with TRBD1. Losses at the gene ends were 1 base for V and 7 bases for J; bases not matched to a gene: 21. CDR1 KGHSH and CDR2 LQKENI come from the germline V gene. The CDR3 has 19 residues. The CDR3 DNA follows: TGTGCCAGCTCACCACTTTCTCCAGAAACAGGGGCCGCCGGGGTTGGCTACACCTTC. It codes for CASSPLSPETGAAGVGYTF.

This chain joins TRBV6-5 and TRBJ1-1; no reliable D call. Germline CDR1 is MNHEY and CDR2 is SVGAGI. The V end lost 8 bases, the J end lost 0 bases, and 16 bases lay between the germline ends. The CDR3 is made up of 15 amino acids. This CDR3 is CASRPLRAMNTEAFF. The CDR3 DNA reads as TGTGCCAGCCGGCCTTTGAGGGCAATGAACACTGAAGCTTTCTTT.

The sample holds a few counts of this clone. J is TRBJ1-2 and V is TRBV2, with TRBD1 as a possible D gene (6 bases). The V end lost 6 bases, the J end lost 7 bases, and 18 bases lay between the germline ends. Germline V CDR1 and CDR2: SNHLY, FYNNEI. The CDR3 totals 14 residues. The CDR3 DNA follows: TGTGCCAGCAGGGCCCAAGGACAGCTTGCTGGCTACACCTTC. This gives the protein CASRAQGQLAGYTF.

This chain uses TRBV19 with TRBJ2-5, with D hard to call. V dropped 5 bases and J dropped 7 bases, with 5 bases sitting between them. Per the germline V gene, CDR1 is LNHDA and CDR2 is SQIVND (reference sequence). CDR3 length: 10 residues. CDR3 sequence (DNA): TGTGCCAGTAGTTATATGACCCAGTACTTC. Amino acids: CASSYMTQYF. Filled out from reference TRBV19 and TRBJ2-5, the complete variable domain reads DGGITQSPKYLFRKEGQNVTLSCEQNLNHDAMYWYRQDPGQGLRLIYYSQIVNDFQKGDIAEGYSVSREKKESFPLTVTSAQKNPTAFYLCASSYMTQYFGPGTRLLVL.

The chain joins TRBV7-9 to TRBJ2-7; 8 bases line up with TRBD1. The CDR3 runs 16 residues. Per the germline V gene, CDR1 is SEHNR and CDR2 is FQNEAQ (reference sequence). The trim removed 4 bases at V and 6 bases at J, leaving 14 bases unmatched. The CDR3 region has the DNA TGTGCCAGCAGCTCCCTCGGCTCAGGGGGCTCACGCGAGCAGTACTTC. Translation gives CASSSLGSGGSREQYF.

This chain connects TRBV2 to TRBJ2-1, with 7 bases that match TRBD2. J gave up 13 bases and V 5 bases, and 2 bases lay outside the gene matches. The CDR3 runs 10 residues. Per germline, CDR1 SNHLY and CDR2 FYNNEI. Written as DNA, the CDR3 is TGTGCCAGCAGTCGGGGACTACAGTTCTTC. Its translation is CASSRGLQFF.

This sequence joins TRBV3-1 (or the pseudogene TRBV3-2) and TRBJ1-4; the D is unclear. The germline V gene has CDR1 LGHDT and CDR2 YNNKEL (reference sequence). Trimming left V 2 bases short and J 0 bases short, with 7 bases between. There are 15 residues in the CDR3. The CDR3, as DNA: TGTGCCAGCAGCCAAAATTCAGCAACTAATGAAAAACTGTTTTTT. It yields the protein CASSQNSATNEKLFF.

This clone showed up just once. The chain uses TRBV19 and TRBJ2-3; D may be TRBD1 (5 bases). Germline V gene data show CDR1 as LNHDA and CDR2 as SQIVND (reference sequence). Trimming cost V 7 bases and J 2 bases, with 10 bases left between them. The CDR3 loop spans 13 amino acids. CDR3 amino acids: CASTYRHTDTQYF. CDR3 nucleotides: TGTGCCAGTACCTACAGGCACACAGATACGCAGTATTTT.

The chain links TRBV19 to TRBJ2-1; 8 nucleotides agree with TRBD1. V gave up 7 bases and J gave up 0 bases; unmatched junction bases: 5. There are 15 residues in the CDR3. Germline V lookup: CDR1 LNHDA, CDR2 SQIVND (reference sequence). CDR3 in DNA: TGTGCCAGTAACCCACAGGGGGGCTCCTACAATGAGCAGTTCTTC. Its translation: CASNPQGGSYNEQFF.

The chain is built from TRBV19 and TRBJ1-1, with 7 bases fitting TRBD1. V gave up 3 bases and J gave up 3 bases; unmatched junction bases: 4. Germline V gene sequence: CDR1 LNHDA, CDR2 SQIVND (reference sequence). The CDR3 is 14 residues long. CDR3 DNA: TGTGCCAGTAGTATGTCGACAGGGTACACTGAAGCTTTCTTT. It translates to CASSMSTGYTEAFF.

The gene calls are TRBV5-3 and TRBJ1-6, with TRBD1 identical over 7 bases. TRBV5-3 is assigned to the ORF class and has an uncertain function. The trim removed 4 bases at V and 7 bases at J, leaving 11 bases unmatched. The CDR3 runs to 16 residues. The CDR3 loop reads CARSAPQGEGNSPLHF. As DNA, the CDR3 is TGTGCCAGAAGCGCACCTCAGGGGGAAGGAAATTCACCCCTCCACTTT.

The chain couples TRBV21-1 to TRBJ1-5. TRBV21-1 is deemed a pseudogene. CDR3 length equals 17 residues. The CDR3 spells CASSLKVGGPGNQPQHF. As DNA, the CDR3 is TGTGCCAGCAGCTTGAAAGTAGGAGGGCCAGGCAATCAGCCCCAGCATTTT.

In nucleotides, the CDR3 is TGTGCCACCAGTGAAAATAGCGGGGGGGCAGAGACCCAGTACTTC. Its translation: CATSENSGGAETQYF. The chain links TRBV24-1 to TRBJ2-5, with 11 bases that match TRBD2. The germline V gene has CDR1 KGHDR and CDR2 SFDVKD. V was pared by 4 bases and J by 4 bases, with 4 bases of the junction left unmatched. The CDR3 runs 15 residues.

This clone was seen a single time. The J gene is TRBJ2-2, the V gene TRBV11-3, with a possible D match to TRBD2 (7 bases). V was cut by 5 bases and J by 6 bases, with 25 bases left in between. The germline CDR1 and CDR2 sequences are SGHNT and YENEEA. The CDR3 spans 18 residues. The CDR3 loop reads CASSPRGAVGGLAGELFF. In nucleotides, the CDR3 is TGTGCCAGCAGCCCCCGGGGGGCCGTCGGTGGTTTAGCCGGGGAGCTGTTTTTT.

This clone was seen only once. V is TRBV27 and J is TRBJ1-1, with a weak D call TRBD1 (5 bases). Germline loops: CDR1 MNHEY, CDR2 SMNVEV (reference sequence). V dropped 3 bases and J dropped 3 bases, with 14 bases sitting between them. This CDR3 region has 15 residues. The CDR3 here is CASSFWGTRDTEAFF. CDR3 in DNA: TGTGCCAGCAGTTTTTGGGGGACTAGGGACACTGAAGCTTTCTTT.